The clone carrying this TCR beta chain was recorded a few times. Its antigen is as yet unknown. V lost 1 base, J lost 9 bases, and 11 bases stayed unmatched. This CDR3 spans 15 amino acids. The germline V gene encodes CDR1 SQVTM and CDR2 ANQGSEA. The source of the sample is a study of human T cells and chemical hapten exposure. Turning to the study itself: Patch tests containing 0.01% DPC, applied to the upper back, were read at 6 days.

Notes on the study in general: Relative to control repertoires, expanded TCRs gave rise to significantly more large CDR3 similarity clusters.

Noted time point: patch test 3, about 24 weeks after DPC sensitization. Treatment defined: therapeutic diphenylcyclopropenone sensitization with weekly scalp DPC. In every case, blood was obtained before the patch test was applied. TCRdb analysed the RACE reads with MiXCR anew, one entry per CDR3 protein. The sample lists more than 150,000 distinct CDR3 sequences; around 23% were seen once. Source: whole blood, taken in connection with sensitization to the hapten diphenylcyclopropenone (DPC). The chain links TRBV29-1 to TRBJ2-1; 8 nucleotides line up with TRBD2. This TCR was sampled from a woman in her thirties or forties with alopecia areata. Some clones in this sample may be carry-over from other donors' samples. CDR3 sequence (DNA): TGCAGCGTTGAAGGTCTCGGGAGGGGCCAGGCTGAGCAGTTCTTC. Its translation: CSVEGLGRGQAEQFF.